This is a list of T cell receptor beta chains from one sample in a study of T-cell memory formation after mild COVID-19. TCRdb redid the calling of the 5' RACE reads with MiXCR, one entry per CDR3 protein. The data hold about 470,000 distinct CDR3 sequences, with about 20% observed a single time. Sample: PBMCs or a T cell subset sorted from them (not recorded which). The receptors derive from an adult woman who had mild COVID-19 (a few samples of this study predate the infection). Cell type and time point are not known. Both conserved end residues are part of each CDR3. A D gene is named only where the DNA matches it firmly. Size tells how often a clone was seen (once, few, many) or the class of an expanded clone, and some rows leave it out.

cdr3_aa: CASSLAGGIHTDTQYF
cdr3_nt: TGCGCCAGCAGCTTGGCGGGGGGAATACACACAGATACGCAGTATTTT
j_call: TRBJ2-3
clone_size: few
v_call: TRBV5-1
d_call: TRBD2

cdr3_aa: CASSPMHGTDTQYF
cdr3_nt: TGTGCCAGCAGCCCGATGCATGGCACAGATACGCAGTATTTT
j_call: TRBJ2-3
clone_size: few
v_call: TRBV7-3
d_call: NA

cdr3_aa: CASSQTPSNTQYF
cdr3_nt: TGTGCCAGCAGCCAAACCCCAAGTAATACGCAGTATTTT
j_call: TRBJ2-3
clone_size: few
v_call: TRBV7-9
d_call: NA

cdr3_aa: CASSWGTSQKNEQFF
cdr3_nt: TGTGCCAGCAGCTGGGGGACTAGTCAGAAGAATGAGCAGTTCTTC
j_call: TRBJ2-1
clone_size: few
v_call: TRBV5-8
d_call: TRBD2

cdr3_aa: CSARALDRRYEQYF
cdr3_nt: TGCAGTGCTAGAGCCTTGGACAGGCGCTACGAGCAGTACTTC
j_call: TRBJ2-7
clone_size: NA
v_call: TRBV20-1
d_call: TRBD1

cdr3_aa: CASSQVPGPNTEAFF
cdr3_nt: TGCGCCAGCAGCCAAGTCCCAGGCCCGAACACTGAAGCTTTCTTT
j_call: TRBJ1-1
clone_size: NA
v_call: TRBV4-3
d_call: NA

cdr3_aa: CASSEPGQNYGYTF
cdr3_nt: TGTGCCAGCAGCGAACCGGGACAGAACTATGGCTACACCTTC
j_call: TRBJ1-2
clone_size: NA
v_call: TRBV9
d_call: TRBD1

cdr3_aa: CASSTTGTIAKNIQYF
cdr3_nt: TGTGCCAGCAGTACTACAGGGACCATAGCCAAAAACATTCAGTACTTC
j_call: TRBJ2-4
clone_size: NA
v_call: TRBV12-3/TRBV12-4
d_call: NA

cdr3_aa: CASSSFTSGHYNEQFF
cdr3_nt: TGTGCCAGCAGCTCGTTCACTAGCGGGCACTACAATGAGCAGTTCTTC
j_call: TRBJ2-1
clone_size: few
v_call: TRBV7-3
d_call: TRBD2

cdr3_aa: CSVAGQNYGYTF
cdr3_nt: TGCAGCGTTGCAGGACAAAACTATGGCTACACCTTC
j_call: TRBJ1-2
clone_size: NA
v_call: TRBV29-1
d_call: NA

cdr3_aa: CASSYGSSYNEQFF
cdr3_nt: TGTGCCAGCAGCTATGGTAGCTCCTACAATGAGCAGTTCTTC
j_call: TRBJ2-1
clone_size: NA
v_call: TRBV11-3
d_call: NA

cdr3_aa: CASRVGSGKAYEQYF
cdr3_nt: TGTGCCAGCAGGGTAGGATCAGGGAAAGCCTACGAGCAGTACTTC
j_call: TRBJ2-7
clone_size: few
v_call: TRBV6-5
d_call: NA

cdr3_aa: CASSFRMGTGATEAFF
cdr3_nt: TGTGCCAGCAGCTTCCGGATGGGGACAGGGGCCACTGAAGCTTTCTTT
j_call: TRBJ1-1
clone_size: NA
v_call: TRBV11-2
d_call: TRBD1

cdr3_aa: CAAFNPTGRYAEAFF
cdr3_nt: TGTGCCGCCTTCAACCCAACAGGGAGGTACGCTGAAGCTTTCTTT
j_call: TRBJ1-1
clone_size: NA
v_call: TRBV10-3
d_call: NA

cdr3_aa: CASSTHGRGLGSPLHF
cdr3_nt: TGTGCCAGCAGCACCCACGGACGGGGGCTCGGTTCACCCCTCCACTTT
j_call: TRBJ1-6
clone_size: NA
v_call: TRBV7-8
d_call: NA

cdr3_aa: CASTKRGGIGQPQHF
cdr3_nt: TGTGCCAGCACCAAGAGAGGGGGCATCGGTCAGCCCCAGCATTTT
j_call: TRBJ1-5
clone_size: few
v_call: TRBV27
d_call: TRBD1

cdr3_aa: CASSLSHLREGLNEQYF
cdr3_nt: TGTGCCAGCAGCTTATCCCACCTGCGGGAGGGCCTAAACGAGCAGTACTTC
j_call: TRBJ2-7
clone_size: NA
v_call: TRBV13
d_call: TRBD2

cdr3_aa: CASSLARLTQYF
cdr3_nt: TGTGCCAGCAGCTTGGCCCGGCTTACCCAGTACTTC
j_call: TRBJ2-5
clone_size: NA
v_call: TRBV5-5
d_call: NA

cdr3_aa: CASSFRAEYGYTF
cdr3_nt: TGCGCCAGCAGCTTTCGGGCAGAATATGGCTACACCTTC
j_call: TRBJ1-2
clone_size: few
v_call: TRBV5-1
d_call: NA

cdr3_aa: CASSLFGYTEAFF
cdr3_nt: TGTGCCAGCAGCCTTTTTGGGTACACTGAAGCTTTCTTT
j_call: TRBJ1-1
clone_size: NA
v_call: TRBV5-8
d_call: NA

cdr3_aa: CASRLTENTEAFF
cdr3_nt: TGTGCCAGTAGGTTAACAGAGAACACTGAAGCTTTCTTT
j_call: TRBJ1-1
clone_size: few
v_call: TRBV19
d_call: NA

cdr3_aa: CSARRLGGSVDEQFF
cdr3_nt: TGCAGTGCCCGTCGTCTGGGCGGTTCTGTCGATGAGCAGTTCTTC
j_call: TRBJ2-1
clone_size: few
v_call: TRBV20-1
d_call: NA

cdr3_aa: CASRAGAQETQYF
cdr3_nt: TGTGCCAGCAGGGCAGGCGCACAAGAGACCCAGTACTTC
j_call: TRBJ2-5
clone_size: NA
v_call: TRBV6-6
d_call: NA

cdr3_aa: CASRQHNTDTQYF
cdr3_nt: TGTGCCAGCAGACAACACAACACAGATACGCAGTATTTT
j_call: TRBJ2-3
clone_size: few
v_call: TRBV12-3/TRBV12-4
d_call: NA

cdr3_aa: CASSFGGQGQLYGYTF
cdr3_nt: TGTGCCAGCAGCTTCGGGGGACAAGGTCAACTCTATGGCTACACCTTC
j_call: TRBJ1-2
clone_size: NA
v_call: TRBV7-9
d_call: NA

cdr3_aa: CASSFGQGRNEQYF
cdr3_nt: TGCGCCAGCAGCTTCGGACAGGGTCGGAACGAGCAGTACTTC
j_call: TRBJ2-7
clone_size: few
v_call: TRBV5-1
d_call: TRBD1

cdr3_aa: CASSLKAAGLLFNQPQHF
cdr3_nt: TGTGCCAGCAGTTTAAAAGCCGCAGGGCTCCTATTCAATCAGCCCCAGCATTTT
j_call: TRBJ1-5
clone_size: few
v_call: TRBV28
d_call: NA

cdr3_aa: CAWSGGYNQPQHF
cdr3_nt: TGTGCCTGGAGTGGGGGGTACAATCAGCCCCAGCATTTT
j_call: TRBJ1-5
clone_size: NA
v_call: TRBV30
d_call: NA

cdr3_aa: CASSGYDRFEAFF
cdr3_nt: TGTGCCAGCAGTGGCTACGACAGGTTCGAAGCTTTCTTT
j_call: TRBJ1-1
clone_size: NA
v_call: TRBV25-1
d_call: NA

cdr3_aa: CATSVSREGLGYNEQFF
cdr3_nt: TGTGCCACCAGTGTTTCTCGTGAGGGGCTCGGCTACAATGAGCAGTTCTTC
j_call: TRBJ2-1
clone_size: few
v_call: TRBV24-1
d_call: NA

cdr3_aa: CASSLARLAGGRVGTDTQYF
cdr3_nt: TGTGCCAGCAGCTTAGCTAGGCTAGCGGGGGGCCGGGTGGGCACAGATACGCAGTATTTT
j_call: TRBJ2-3
clone_size: few
v_call: TRBV7-8
d_call: TRBD2

cdr3_aa: CASSSASGSALSEQFF
cdr3_nt: TGTGCCAGCAGCTCGGCTAGCGGTTCTGCTTTAAGTGAGCAGTTCTTC
j_call: TRBJ2-1
clone_size: NA
v_call: TRBV6-2/TRBV6-3
d_call: TRBD2

cdr3_aa: CASSEIPRTDTQYF
cdr3_nt: TGTGCCAGCAGTGAAATCCCCAGGACGGATACGCAGTATTTT
j_call: TRBJ2-3
clone_size: many
v_call: TRBV2
d_call: NA

cdr3_aa: CASSLYPLSYEQYF
cdr3_nt: TGTGCCAGCAGCTTATATCCTCTCTCCTACGAGCAGTACTTC
j_call: TRBJ2-7
clone_size: few
v_call: TRBV7-2
d_call: NA

cdr3_aa: CATSDPPGQGAHNEQFF
cdr3_nt: TGTGCCACCAGTGATCCGCCGGGACAGGGGGCCCACAATGAGCAGTTCTTC
j_call: TRBJ2-1
clone_size: NA
v_call: TRBV24-1
d_call: TRBD1

cdr3_aa: CASSLMGQGADTQYF
cdr3_nt: TGTGCCAGCAGCTTAATGGGACAGGGGGCAGATACGCAGTATTTT
j_call: TRBJ2-3
clone_size: many
v_call: TRBV11-2
d_call: TRBD1

cdr3_aa: CASSFRTGQGFLTDTQYF
cdr3_nt: TGTGCCAGCAGTTTCCGGACAGGACAGGGATTTTTGACAGATACGCAGTATTTT
j_call: TRBJ2-3
clone_size: NA
v_call: TRBV12-3/TRBV12-4
d_call: TRBD1

cdr3_aa: CASNEEGRTQYF
cdr3_nt: TGTGCCAGCAACGAGGAGGGGCGAACGCAGTATTTT
j_call: TRBJ2-3
clone_size: few
v_call: TRBV7-2
d_call: NA

cdr3_aa: CASSQVRHTQYF
cdr3_nt: TGTGCCAGCAGCCAAGTAAGACATACGCAGTATTTT
j_call: TRBJ2-3
clone_size: few
v_call: TRBV3-1
d_call: NA

cdr3_aa: CSAVKGLAGGKNEQFF
cdr3_nt: TGCAGTGCTGTGAAGGGACTAGCGGGAGGTAAGAATGAGCAGTTCTTC
j_call: TRBJ2-1
clone_size: NA
v_call: TRBV20-1
d_call: TRBD2

cdr3_aa: CASSVFGTAYEQYF
cdr3_nt: TGTGCCAGCAGTGTCTTCGGGACAGCCTACGAGCAGTACTTC
j_call: TRBJ2-7
clone_size: NA
v_call: TRBV25-1
d_call: TRBD1

cdr3_aa: CAISEGNSGTANYEQYF
cdr3_nt: TGTGCCATCAGTGAGGGGAATTCCGGGACAGCCAACTACGAGCAGTACTTC
j_call: TRBJ2-7
clone_size: NA
v_call: TRBV10-3
d_call: TRBD1

cdr3_aa: CVSSQDPGARDTQYF
cdr3_nt: TGTGTCAGCAGCCAAGATCCGGGGGCGAGGGATACGCAGTATTTT
j_call: TRBJ2-3
clone_size: NA
v_call: TRBV3-1
d_call: NA

cdr3_aa: CASSPRAPPYNEQFF
cdr3_nt: TGTGCCAGCAGTCCCAGAGCCCCCCCCTACAATGAGCAGTTCTTC
j_call: TRBJ2-1
clone_size: NA
v_call: TRBV12-3/TRBV12-4
d_call: NA

cdr3_aa: CSVKTGSYEQYF
cdr3_nt: TGCAGCGTCAAGACAGGGTCCTACGAGCAGTACTTC
j_call: TRBJ2-7
clone_size: NA
v_call: TRBV29-1
d_call: TRBD1

cdr3_aa: CSVFEQGRASYNEQFF
cdr3_nt: TGCAGCGTTTTCGAACAGGGGAGGGCCTCCTACAATGAGCAGTTCTTC
j_call: TRBJ2-1
clone_size: NA
v_call: TRBV29-1
d_call: NA

cdr3_aa: CASSKSSCRNQPQHF
cdr3_nt: TGTGCCAGCAGCAAATCTAGTTGTCGCAATCAGCCCCAGCATTTT
j_call: TRBJ1-5
clone_size: NA
v_call: TRBV21-1
d_call: NA

cdr3_aa: CASSLVAGGLVETQYF
cdr3_nt: TGCGCCAGCAGCTTGGTGGCAGGGGGCTTAGTGGAGACCCAGTACTTC
j_call: TRBJ2-5
clone_size: many
v_call: TRBV5-1
d_call: TRBD1

cdr3_aa: CASKRPANTGELFF
cdr3_nt: TGTGCCAGCAAACGCCCCGCGAACACCGGGGAGCTGTTTTTT
j_call: TRBJ2-2
clone_size: NA
v_call: TRBV6-1
d_call: NA

cdr3_aa: CASSSRLAQYPYEQYF
cdr3_nt: TGTGCCAGCAGCTCACGACTAGCGCAATACCCCTACGAGCAGTACTTC
j_call: TRBJ2-7
clone_size: few
v_call: TRBV7-8
d_call: TRBD2

cdr3_aa: CASSPVRWAGGSDEQFF
cdr3_nt: TGTGCCAGCTCACCTGTAAGGTGGGCGGGAGGATCCGATGAGCAGTTCTTC
j_call: TRBJ2-1
clone_size: many
v_call: TRBV18
d_call: TRBD2

cdr3_aa: CASSQEVLAGPTDTQYF
cdr3_nt: TGTGCCAGCAGCCAAGAAGTACTAGCGGGCCCCACAGATACGCAGTATTTT
j_call: TRBJ2-3
clone_size: few
v_call: TRBV14
d_call: TRBD2

cdr3_aa: CASLGDIRNQPQHF
cdr3_nt: TGTGCCAGCTTGGGGGACATCCGGAATCAGCCCCAGCATTTT
j_call: TRBJ1-5
clone_size: many
v_call: TRBV6-6
d_call: NA

cdr3_aa: CASSLTGVNSPLHF
cdr3_nt: TGTGCCAGCAGCCTTACGGGGGTTAATTCACCCCTCCACTTT
j_call: TRBJ1-6
clone_size: NA
v_call: TRBV3-1
d_call: NA

cdr3_aa: CSARALGTSGRRISYNEQFF
cdr3_nt: TGCAGTGCTAGAGCGCTCGGGACTAGCGGGAGGAGGATTTCCTACAATGAGCAGTTCTTC
j_call: TRBJ2-1
clone_size: NA
v_call: TRBV20-1
d_call: TRBD2